A single sample is the source of the 26 T cell receptor beta chains below, sequenced in a study of cytomegalovirus exposure and HLA in healthy donors. Both 60 Vbeta primers and 13 Jbeta primers went into the PCR. The protocol was immunoSEQ multiplex PCR, while the TCRdb copy is restricted to in-frame clones and leaves out a portion. The table for this sample gives 60,000 to 90,000 clones. The sample comprised PBMCs. The receptor set was obtained from a woman in her thirties or forties in good health and CMV-seropositive.

V and J are TRBV6-4 and TRBJ2-2; the D is unclear. The CDR3 has 13 residues. The V gene's germline CDR1 is MRHNA and CDR2 SNTAGT. The V and J ends lost 3 bases and 5 bases respectively, with 7 bases between them. CDR3 residues: CASSDKTTGELFF. The CDR3 DNA sequence: TGTGCCAGCAGTGATAAGACAACCGGGGAGCTGTTTTTT.

The V gene is TRBV27, the J gene TRBJ2-7; no clear D gene. Germline V lookup: CDR1 MNHEY, CDR2 SMNVEV (reference sequence). The CDR3 covers 16 residues. The V end lost 1 base, the J end lost 3 bases, and 16 bases lay between the germline ends. CDR3 DNA sequence: TGTGCCAGCAGTTTATTATCAACTCGCACTCGCTACGAGCAGTACTTC. Encoded protein: CASSLLSTRTRYEQYF.

The chain is built from TRBV19 and TRBJ1-5, with a tentative D call TRBD1 (6 bases). The CDR3 has 14 amino acids. Germline lookup yields CDR1 LNHDA and CDR2 SQIVND (reference sequence). Trimming left V 2 bases short and J 7 bases short, with 12 bases between. CDR3 in DNA: TGTGCCAGTAGTATACAGGGGCCGGAACAGCCCCAGCATTTT. Translating gives CASSIQGPEQPQHF. The variable domain in full, completed from reference TRBV19 and TRBJ1-5, reads DGGITQSPKYLFRKEGQNVTLSCEQNLNHDAMYWYRQDPGQGLRLIYYSQIVNDFQKGDIAEGYSVSREKKESFPLTVTSAQKNPTAFYLCASSIQGPEQPQHFGDGTRLSIL.

V usage is TRBV4-3 and J usage is TRBJ1-2, with TRBD1 identical over 8 bases. V shed 4 bases and J 4 bases; nucleotides not matched to a gene: 20. The germline V gene has CDR1 LGHNA and CDR2 YSLEER. The CDR3 length is 19 residues. CDR3 residues: CASSLDFDRTGPTFYGYTF. In DNA, the CDR3 is TGCGCCAGCAGCCTGGATTTTGATCGGACAGGGCCAACTTTCTATGGCTACACCTTC.

The chain has TRBV27 and TRBJ2-5; no clear D. CDR3 length equals 12 residues. Between the trimmed V and J ends, which lost 3 bases and 5 bases, there was a span of 7 bases. CDR1 and CDR2 (germline): MNHEY, SMNVEV (reference sequence). CDR3: CASSFLRETQYF. For the CDR3, the DNA is TGTGCCAGCAGTTTCCTCAGGGAGACCCAGTACTTC.

This chain uses TRBV7-5 with TRBJ2-7; the listed D gene, TRBD1, was not tested against the DNA. TRBV7-5 corresponds to a pseudogene. The CDR3 has 14 amino acids. CDR3 residues: CARSWHGRSYEQYF. The DNA for the CDR3 is TGTGCCAGAAGCTGGCACGGCAGGTCCTACGAGCAGTACTTC.

J is TRBJ2-3 and V is TRBV10-3; 11 bases are shared with TRBD2. This CDR3 is built from 14 residues. CDR1 is ENHRY and CDR2 is SYGVKD in the germline V gene. The V and J ends lost 11 bases and 5 bases, in that order; junction bases with no gene match: 9. CDR3 DNA: TGTGCCTCCAGTAGCGGGAGGGATATAGATACGCAGTATTTT. It codes for CASSSGRDIDTQYF.

The genes are TRBV11-2 and TRBJ2-7; no definite D call. The CDR3 is 15 amino acids. Germline V gives CDR1 SGHAT, CDR2 FQNNGV. Trimming cost V 0 bases and J 4 bases, with 13 bases left between them. The CDR3 DNA sequence: TGTGCCAGCAGCTTAGATCGCCCCCCCGGGTACGAGCAGTACTTC. Residues: CASSLDRPPGYEQYF.

The V gene is TRBV6-6, the J gene TRBJ1-5, with D tentatively TRBD1 (5 bases). V dropped 4 bases and J dropped 0 bases, with 7 bases sitting between them. The length of the CDR3 is 14 residues. Germline CDR1 is MNHNY and CDR2 is SVGAGI (reference sequence). The CDR3, as DNA: TGTGCCAGCAGTTGGGGACTTAGCAATCAGCCCCAGCATTTT. It encodes CASSWGLSNQPQHF.

The rearrangement uses TRBV7-9 and TRBJ1-1; TRBD1 matches at 8 bases. This CDR3 comprises 16 residues. CDR1 and CDR2 from the germline V gene are SEHNR and FQNEAQ (reference sequence). V lost 0 bases and J lost 6; bases outside the gene matches: 9. The chain's CDR3 is CASSLAASTGGAEAFF. The CDR3 DNA reads TGTGCCAGCAGCTTAGCGGCCTCTACAGGGGGAGCTGAAGCTTTCTTT.

V and J are TRBV6-1 and TRBJ2-3; 10 bases fit TRBD2. The CDR3 length is 15 residues. V was clipped by 2 bases and J by 4 bases; unmatched bases: 3. Germline lookup yields CDR1 MNHNS and CDR2 SASEGT. This CDR3 is CASSEKSGGADTQYF. For the CDR3, the DNA is TGTGCCAGCAGTGAAAAGAGCGGGGGGGCAGATACGCAGTATTTT.

Here the CDR3 DNA reads TGTGCCAGCAGCCCCTTTTGGGCACCTGCTAACTATGGCTACACCTTC. Its translation: CASSPFWAPANYGYTF. This chain links TRBV28 with TRBJ1-2, with D uncertain. Germline values: CDR1 MDHEN, CDR2 SYDVKM. Trimming pared 6 bases from V and 0 bases from J, leaving 17 bases between. The CDR3 loop spans 16 amino acids.

V usage is TRBV7-9 and J usage is TRBJ1-1; 7 bases match TRBD1. The CDR3 spans 13 residues. J gave up 3 bases and V 5 bases, and 3 bases lay outside the gene matches. Germline lookup yields CDR1 SEHNR and CDR2 FQNEAQ (reference sequence). DNA for the CDR3: TGTGCCAGCAGCCCCCAGGGGGACACTGAAGCTTTCTTT. This codes for CASSPQGDTEAFF.

This rearrangement joins TRBV5-4 to TRBJ1-2; D is undetermined. The germline CDR1 and CDR2 sequences are SGHNT and YYREEE (reference sequence). The germline V and J ends were trimmed by 0 bases and 0 bases, with 12 bases remaining between them. This CDR3 is built from 16 residues. CDR3 nucleotide sequence: TGTGCCAGCAGCTTGGGAGCAGGCGCAGCTAACTATGGCTACACCTTC. This codes for CASSLGAGAANYGYTF.

The chain carries TRBV18 and TRBJ1-6, with D unresolved. This CDR3 has 16 residues. Deletions cut 1 base from V and 8 bases from J, with 15 bases between. Germline CDR1 reads KGHSH; CDR2 reads LQKENI. The CDR3 reads CASSPRVRTWDSPLHF. In DNA form, the CDR3 reads TGTGCCAGCTCACCACGGGTCCGGACTTGGGATTCACCCCTCCACTTT.

The chain recombines TRBV6-4 with TRBJ1-6, with a tentative D call TRBD1 (5 bases). Germline V CDR1 and CDR2: MRHNA, SNTAGT. Trimming removed 4 bases from V and 8 bases from J, with 15 bases in between. This CDR3 comprises 15 residues. The CDR3 sequence: CASSATGTGDSPLHF. The DNA of the CDR3 is TGTGCCAGCAGTGCTACCGGGACGGGGGATTCACCCCTCCACTTT.

This chain connects TRBV7-8 to TRBJ1-1; TRBD1 aligns across 9 bases. The CDR3 totals 12 residues. V dropped 5 bases and J dropped 10; count of bases not matched to a gene: 5. The germline gives CDR1 SGHVS, CDR2 FQNEAQ. CDR3 coding DNA: TGTGCCAGCAGCCTGGACAGGGGAATAGCTTTCTTT. It is translated as CASSLDRGIAFF.

This sequence joins TRBV30 and TRBJ1-6; 8 bases are a match to TRBD1. The germline gives CDR1 GTSNPN, CDR2 SVGIG (reference sequence). The CDR3 totals 14 residues. With 4 bases clipped from V and 9 bases from J, the junction kept 8 bases outside the gene matches. CDR3 nucleotide sequence: TGTGCCTGGAAACCGGCAGGGGGCGTTTCACCCCTCCACTTT. Translated: CAWKPAGGVSPLHF.

This chain uses TRBV25-1 with TRBJ1-3; D ambiguous. V was trimmed by 0 bases and J by 0 bases, leaving 9 bases between them. This CDR3 comprises 16 residues. The V gene's germline CDR1 is MGHDK and CDR2 SYGVNS. The DNA of the CDR3 is TGTGCCAGCAGTGAATACACGTACTACTCTGGAAACACCATATATTTT. Amino acids: CASSEYTYYSGNTIYF.

The rearrangement uses TRBV11-2 and TRBJ1-4; possibly TRBD1 for D (5 bases). V was cut by 5 bases and J by 8 bases, with 12 bases left in between. The CDR3 totals 13 residues. CDR1 and CDR2 (germline): SGHAT, FQNNGV. CDR3 DNA sequence: TGTGCCAGCAGCCCCGGACATTACGAAAAACTGTTTTTT. It encodes CASSPGHYEKLFF.

CDR3 nucleotides: TGTGCCAGCAGCTCCACTCGGAGATCCAACTATGGCTACACCTTC. Its translation: CASSSTRRSNYGYTF. The J gene is TRBJ1-2, the V gene TRBV11-2; no clear D gene. V was trimmed by 4 bases and J by 2 bases, leaving 14 bases between them. This CDR3 is 15 amino acids long. Per germline, CDR1 SGHAT and CDR2 FQNNGV.

V gene TRBV6-1 combines with J gene TRBJ2-5; D is unclear. The length of the CDR3 is 15 residues. V was pared by 1 base and J by 1 base, with 10 bases between. CDR1 and CDR2 (germline): MNHNS, SASEGT. The chain's CDR3 is CASSEGKLGQETQYF. DNA for the CDR3: TGTGCCAGCAGTGAAGGGAAGCTAGGCCAAGAGACCCAGTACTTC.

The genes are TRBV7-2 and TRBJ2-1, with 11 bases matching TRBD2. Germline-derived CDR1 and CDR2 are SGHTA and FQGNSA. Trimming took 2 bases from V and 4 from J; bases not matched to a gene: 1. The CDR3 runs to 15 residues. CDR3 protein: CASSLTSGGYNEQFF. CDR3 nucleotides: TGTGCCAGCAGCTTAACTAGCGGGGGATACAATGAGCAGTTCTTC. The full variable domain, completed using reference TRBV7-2 and TRBJ2-1, is GAGVSQSPSNKVTEKGKDVELRCDPISGHTALYWYRQSLGQGLEFLIYFQGNSAPDKSGLPSDRFSAERTGGSVSTLTIQRTQQEDSAVYLCASSLTSGGYNEQFFGPGTRLTVL.

The genes are TRBV5-1 and TRBJ2-5; D is unclear. CDR1 is SGHRS and CDR2 is YFSETQ in the germline V gene. This CDR3 contains 16 residues. V lost 0 bases to trimming and J lost 5 bases, with 17 bases between them. The CDR3 reads CASSLEWSGGRETQYF. The CDR3 nucleotides read TGCGCCAGCAGCTTGGAATGGTCGGGTGGTCGCGAGACCCAGTACTTC.

The V call is TRBV5-4, the J call TRBJ2-7, with D maybe TRBD2 (6 bases). The CDR3 runs 13 residues. Trimming removed 2 bases from V and 7 bases from J, with 13 bases in between. In germline, CDR1 is SGHNT, CDR2 YYREEE (reference sequence). CDR3 residues: CASSFIGAGEQYF. The CDR3 bases are TGTGCCAGCAGCTTTATTGGGGCGGGGGAGCAGTACTTC.

The rearrangement uses TRBV9 and TRBJ2-2; no firm D call. The germline V and J ends were trimmed by 2 bases and 6 bases, with 8 bases remaining between them. The CDR3 length is 13 residues. Germline CDR1 SGDLS, CDR2 YYNGEE. This chain's CDR3 is CASSVNIPGELFF. For the CDR3, the DNA is TGTGCCAGCAGCGTCAACATCCCCGGGGAGCTGTTTTTT.